Given below is one T cell receptor (beta chain) in context. The antigen remains undetermined. The entry originates in a study of T cells in Graves' hyperthyroidism and ophthalmopathy. The overall study: Blood from the periphery was taken at initial diagnosis, before any treatment. Study-wide findings and caveats: Most expanded thyroid clonotypes above 0.001 also appeared in blood.

Reasons for excluding patients were uncontrolled infection, other autoimmune disease, pregnancy or lactation. The investigators amplified TCR beta CDR3 regions from RNA transcripts. Initially, a first-round RT-PCR of the TCR CDR3 employed the HTBI primer set. TCRdb redid the calling of the multiplex PCR reads with MiXCR, one entry per CDR3 protein. The sample consists of about 300,000 distinct CDR3 sequences, approximately 18% of them appearing once. The CDR3 length is 15 residues. The V end lost 5 bases, the J end lost 7 bases, and 20 bases lay between the germline ends. Germline V gene lookup returns CDR1 LNHDA and CDR2 SQIVND (reference sequence).

The sequenced material came from blood. The chain uses TRBV19 and TRBJ2-5; D assignment may be TRBD1 or TRBD2 (5 bases each). The sequence was collected from a man over 45 with Graves' ophthalmopathy. DNA of the CDR3: TGTGCCAGTAGTCCCCTCGCCGGGACCACCGGGACCCAGTACTTC. The encoded protein is CASSPLAGTTGTQYF.